These 17 T cell receptor beta chains originate from one sample sequenced in a study of blood T cell repertoires in COVID-19. Sequenced by immunoSEQ multiplex PCR; TCRdb stores in-frame clones only, minus some. Found here are 150,000 or so clones, about 80% of them singletons; the top ten hold roughly 29%. Sequences were obtained from peripheral blood. These receptors all come from a woman aged 55-69 years with acute or convalescent COVID-19.

This clone was picked up one time. CDR3 protein: CASSLQERNGYTF. The CDR3 coding sequence is TGTGCCAGCAGTCTACAGGAAAGGAACGGCTACACCTTC. The rearrangement uses TRBV6-5 and TRBJ1-2; D perhaps matches TRBD1 (5 bases). There are 13 residues in the CDR3. Per germline, CDR1 MNHEY and CDR2 SVGAGI. The V gene lost 5 bases and the J gene lost 8 bases, with 15 bases spanning the gap.

The chain couples TRBV6-5 to TRBJ1-2; TRBD1 matches at 8 bases. Germline CDR1 is MNHEY and CDR2 is SVGAGI. Germline trimming cut 6 bases from V and 1 base from J; bases unmatched to any gene: 4. The CDR3 has 14 amino acids. This chain's CDR3 is CASSGTGINYGYTF. The CDR3 coding sequence is TGTGCCAGCAGCGGGACAGGAATTAACTATGGCTACACCTTC.

This clone was recorded a few times. The chain employs TRBV25-1 and TRBJ1-5, with D perhaps TRBD1 (5 bases). The CDR3 has 16 residues. Germline V gives CDR1 MGHDK, CDR2 SYGVNS. Trimming shortened V by 3 bases and J by 0 bases, and 12 bases separated the two germline ends. The CDR3 DNA reads as TGTGCCAGCAGTGATCTGACAGAGTATAGCAATCAGCCCCAGCATTTT. This encodes CASSDLTEYSNQPQHF.

V and J are TRBV12-5 and TRBJ1-6; the D is unclear. CDR1 LGHNT and CDR2 FRNRAP come from the germline V gene. This CDR3 is 11 amino acids long. V was cut by 9 bases and J by 9 bases, with 9 bases left in between. The CDR3 is CARVQVSPLHF. CDR3 sequence (DNA): TGTGCTAGAGTACAAGTTTCACCCCTCCACTTT.

The CDR3 sequence: CASSAQQGSGYTF. The CDR3 nucleotides read TGTGCCAGCAGTGCACAACAGGGATCGGGCTACACCTTC. The rearrangement links TRBV12-3 or TRBV12-4 to TRBJ1-2; TRBD1 might be the D (6 bases). The ends were cut back, 5 bases at V and 8 bases at J, with 15 bases in the middle. This CDR3 spans 13 amino acids.

The chain employs TRBV3-1 (or the pseudogene TRBV3-2) and TRBJ1-5; D is possibly TRBD1 (5 bases). The germline CDR1 and CDR2 sequences are LGHDT and YNNKEL (reference sequence). Trimming cost V 3 bases and J 2 bases, with 14 bases left between them. This CDR3 is 16 amino acids long. CDR3 region: CASSHRGSTGNQPQHF. As DNA, the CDR3 is TGTGCCAGCAGCCATAGGGGCAGTACTGGCAATCAGCCCCAGCATTTT.

The gene calls are TRBV7-9 and TRBJ2-3, with 7 bases that match TRBD2. The CDR3 contains 15 residues. Germline assignment: CDR1 SEHNR and CDR2 FQNEAQ (reference sequence). Trimming cost V 5 bases and J 3 bases; bases outside gene matches: 8. This CDR3 reads CASSAPGTTTDTQYF. The DNA for the CDR3 is TGTGCCAGCAGCGCCCCCGGGACTACTACAGATACGCAGTATTTT. The full variable domain, completed using reference TRBV7-9 and TRBJ2-3, is DTGVSQNPRHKITKRGQNVTFRCDPISEHNRLYWYRQTLGQGPEFLTYFQNEAQLEKSRLLSDRFSAERPKGSFSTLEIQRTEQGDSAMYLCASSAPGTTTDTQYFGPGTRLTVL.

This chain joins TRBV30 and TRBJ1-1, with D uncertain. CDR1 and CDR2 (germline): GTSNPN, SVGIG (reference sequence). The CDR3 loop spans 14 amino acids. The ends were cut back, 0 bases at V and 4 bases at J, with 12 bases in the middle. The CDR3 region is CAWSVGGEGTEAFF. The CDR3 nucleotides read TGTGCCTGGAGTGTGGGTGGGGAGGGCACTGAAGCTTTCTTT.

The rearrangement links TRBV6-6 to TRBJ2-1; 8 bases agree with TRBD1. This CDR3 region has 15 residues. The germline V gene has CDR1 MNHNY and CDR2 SVGAGI (reference sequence). V dropped 5 bases and J dropped 6; count of bases not matched to a gene: 9. CDR3 loop: CASSPRDRISNEQFF. The CDR3 DNA follows: TGTGCCAGCAGTCCCCGGGACAGGATTTCCAATGAGCAGTTCTTC.

The chain has TRBV3-1 (or the pseudogene TRBV3-2) and TRBJ2-5; D may be TRBD2 (6 bases). V was pared by 5 bases and J by 2 bases, with 12 bases between. The germline CDR1 and CDR2 sequences are LGHDT and YNNKEL (reference sequence). The CDR3 consists of 14 residues. The CDR3 loop reads CASSYRRGQETQYF. The DNA of the CDR3 is TGTGCCAGCAGCTACCGCCGGGGGCAAGAGACCCAGTACTTC.

The chain is built from TRBV30 and TRBJ2-7; the D gene is possibly TRBD2 (5 bases). The V gene's germline CDR1 is GTSNPN and CDR2 SVGIG (reference sequence). V lost 3 bases and J 3 bases, leaving 9 bases between the germline ends. This CDR3 has 12 residues. The CDR3 nucleotides are TGTGCCTGGAGCTCTACTAGCTACGAGCAGTACTTC. It translates to CAWSSTSYEQYF.

The chain has TRBV6-5 and TRBJ2-3, with D maybe TRBD1 (6 bases). CDR3 size: 14 residues. Trimming took 7 bases from V and 0 from J, leaving 11 bases between them. The germline V gene has CDR1 MNHEY and CDR2 SVGAGI. DNA for the CDR3: TGTGCCAGCACCTGGACAGAAAGCACAGATACGCAGTATTTT. Protein product: CASTWTESTDTQYF.

The chain combines TRBV2 with TRBJ2-1; D possibly corresponds to TRBD2 (6 bases). With 3 bases removed from V and 8 bases from J, the gap between germline ends came to 17 bases. This CDR3 is 15 amino acids long. CDR1 and CDR2 (germline): SNHLY, FYNNEI. Written as DNA, the CDR3 is TGTGCCAGCAGTGAGGAGGGGCGTCTGTCCCATGAGCAGTTCTTC. Translation gives CASSEEGRLSHEQFF.

This sequence joins TRBV2 and TRBJ2-3, with 11 bases that match TRBD2. CDR1 is SNHLY, CDR2 FYNNEI, per germline. CDR3 length: 15 amino acids. The V gene end was trimmed by 3 bases and the J gene end by 6 bases; junction bases not matched to a gene: 5. As DNA, the CDR3 is TGTGCCAGCAGTGATGTAGGACTAGCGGGCGATACGCAGTATTTT. Residues: CASSDVGLAGDTQYF. The whole variable domain, filled in from reference TRBV2 and TRBJ2-3, reads EPEVTQTPSHQVTQMGQEVILRCVPISNHLYFYWYRQILGQKVEFLVSFYNNEISEKSEIFDDQFSVERPDGSNFTLKIRSTKLEDSAMYFCASSDVGLAGDTQYFGPGTRLTVL.

This chain uses TRBV5-5 with TRBJ1-5, with D uncertain. Germline CDR1 is SGHKS and CDR2 is YYEKEE (reference sequence). The CDR3 extends over 15 amino acids. V lost 2 bases to trimming and J lost 0 bases, with 9 bases between them. CDR3 amino acids: CASSFQVLSNQPQHF. The CDR3 DNA is TGTGCCAGCAGCTTTCAGGTGCTTAGCAATCAGCCCCAGCATTTT.

This rearrangement joins TRBV6-5 to TRBJ1-6; 7 nucleotides match TRBD1. Germline CDR1 MNHEY, CDR2 SVGAGI. CDR3 length: 15 amino acids. The V gene end was trimmed by 7 bases and the J gene end by 7 bases; junction bases not matched to a gene: 10. This CDR3 reads CASTNPGTANSPLHF. The CDR3 coding sequence is TGTGCCAGCACCAACCCCGGGACAGCCAATTCACCCCTCCACTTT.

Here the CDR3 DNA reads TGTGCCAGCAGCCAAGACATACAGGGAAATCAGCCCCAGCATTTT. This codes for CASSQDIQGNQPQHF. This rearrangement joins TRBV4-2 to TRBJ1-5; possible D gene TRBD1, 6 bases. Germline CDR1 LGHNA, CDR2 YNFKEQ. The V end lost 0 bases, the J end lost 4 bases, and 10 bases lay between the germline ends. The CDR3 extends over 15 amino acids.